A few counts support the clone carrying this T cell receptor (beta chain). The data belong to a study of human T cells and chemical hapten exposure. At the level of the study: DPC (0.01%) was patch tested on the upper back and read at 6 days.

MiXCR, applied by TCRdb to the RACE reads, yields one record per CDR3 protein. Seen here are roughly 86,000 distinct CDR3 sequences, roughly a tenth observed once, and the top ten hold 2.2%. Time point in this sample: patch test 1, 2 weeks after DPC sensitization. Treatment specified: therapeutic diphenylcyclopropenone sensitization with weekly scalp DPC. The authors' total RNA extraction used unfractionated whole blood. CDR3 size: 16 residues. CDR1 and CDR2 (germline): MNHEY, SVGAGI. Losses at the gene ends were 4 bases for V and 4 bases for J; bases not matched to a gene: 10. The sequence derives from a man aged 35 to 55 with alopecia areata. Some clones in this sample may be carry-over from other donors' samples. This specimen was whole blood, taken in connection with sensitization to the hapten diphenylcyclopropenone (DPC). The V call is TRBV6-5, the J call TRBJ2-1, with TRBD1 matching 7 bases. CDR3: CASSSRQGKLYNEQFF. For the CDR3, the DNA is TGTGCCAGCAGTTCTCGACAGGGAAAGTTGTACAATGAGCAGTTCTTC.